These 32 T cell receptor beta chains originate from one sample sequenced in a study of vaccination and CD4 T cells after COVID-19. For these receptors, no antigen is known. Indicated treatment: roughly 11-day PBMC culture with coronavirus spike peptide pools or control peptides (ViraFEST assay). Sequencing of the DNA from cultured CD4+ T cells was carried out with the Oncomine TCR Beta short-read assay. Using its own MiXCR run on the PCR reads, TCRdb lists one record per CDR3 protein. The sample includes around 7,100 distinct CDR3 sequences, 73% of them seen just once. The sample taken for sequencing was CD4+ T cells from blood, cultured in vitro. The receptors stem from a human donor who had recovered from COVID-19.

The V gene is TRBV29-1, the J gene TRBJ2-7; D unresolved. Germline CDR1 SQVTM, CDR2 ANQGSEA. The length of the CDR3 is 11 residues. The V end lost 5 bases, the J end lost 6 bases, and 11 bases lay between the germline ends. For the CDR3, the DNA is TGCAGCGTTCAAGGAAACGGCGAGCAGTACTTC. It specifies CSVQGNGEQYF.

CDR3 amino acids: CAISEGLAGGLRETQYF. The DNA for the CDR3 is TGTGCCATCAGTGAGGGGCTAGCGGGAGGTCTTAGGGAGACCCAGTACTTC. The gene calls are TRBV10-3 and TRBJ2-5; TRBD2 aligns across 11 bases. CDR1 is ENHRY and CDR2 is SYGVKD in the germline V gene. CDR3 size: 17 residues. Germline trimming cut 2 bases from V and 5 bases from J; bases unmatched to any gene: 10.

The chain has TRBV6-1 and TRBJ1-2, with no clear D. Germline CDR1 is MNHNS and CDR2 is SASEGT. The CDR3 totals 11 residues. Trimming removed 8 bases from V and 2 bases from J, with 6 bases in between. The CDR3 sequence is CASGVNYGYTF. The CDR3, as DNA: TGTGCCAGCGGGGTAAACTATGGCTACACCTTC.

The chain combines TRBV20-1 with TRBJ2-7; TRBD1 matches 8 bases. Trimming removed 6 bases from V and 0 bases from J; junction bases left unmatched: 7. The CDR3 sequence is 14 residues long. Germline V gene lookup returns CDR1 DFQATT and CDR2 SNEGSKA (reference sequence). The CDR3 here is CSASGGSSSYEQYF. The CDR3 coding sequence is TGCAGTGCCTCAGGGGGCTCTAGCTCCTACGAGCAGTACTTC.

This clonotype is medium-sized. The chain carries TRBV6-1 and TRBJ2-2; 9 nucleotides align to TRBD1. CDR3 size: 15 residues. The germline V gene has CDR1 MNHNS and CDR2 SASEGT. Trimming took 5 bases from V and 5 from J; bases not matched to a gene: 6. CDR3 DNA: TGTGCCAGCAGTAAGGGACAGGGTTGGACCGGGGAGCTGTTTTTT. Its translation is CASSKGQGWTGELFF.

The rearrangement joins TRBV11-3 to TRBJ1-1; D is ambiguous. Germline V gene data show CDR1 as SGHNT and CDR2 as YENEEA. This CDR3 is 13 amino acids long. The V and J ends lost 4 bases and 2 bases respectively, with 8 bases between them. CDR3 DNA sequence: TGTGCCAGCAGCTATACACATAACACTGAAGCTTTCTTT. Translating it yields CASSYTHNTEAFF.

For the CDR3, the DNA is TGTGCCAGCAGGAGCGGGACGGTGGACTATGGCTACACCTTC. Its protein is CASRSGTVDYGYTF. The gene calls are TRBV6-1 and TRBJ1-2; D might be TRBD1 (5 bases). The V end lost 6 bases, the J end lost 3 bases, and 14 bases lay between the germline ends. Germline V gene sequence: CDR1 MNHNS, CDR2 SASEGT. The CDR3 spans 14 residues.

With respect to this clonotype: This may be a read error: a much more frequent sequence differs by one nucleotide. V usage is TRBV6-1 and J usage is TRBJ2-7, with 13 bases lining up with TRBD2. J gave up 3 bases and V 6 bases, and 5 bases lay outside the gene matches. This CDR3 contains 15 residues. Per the germline V gene, CDR1 is MNHNS and CDR2 is SASEGT. CDR3 DNA sequence: TGTGCCAGCAGCCCGGGACTAGCGGGATTCTACGAGCAGTACTTC. Translation: CASSPGLAGFYEQYF.

The rearrangement links TRBV20-1 to TRBJ1-2, with D perhaps matching TRBD1 (6 bases). V was trimmed by 8 bases and J by 1 base, leaving 11 bases between them. Germline V lookup: CDR1 DFQATT, CDR2 SNEGSKA (reference sequence). CDR3 size: 12 residues. In DNA form, the CDR3 reads TGCAGTCCCGTCAGGGGTAACTATGGCTACACCTTC. Translation: CSPVRGNYGYTF.

By share, this clonotype ranks as medium-sized. J is TRBJ2-7 and V is TRBV20-1; the D gene could be TRBD1 or TRBD2 (6 bases each). CDR3 size: 13 residues. The germline V gene has CDR1 DFQATT and CDR2 SNEGSKA (reference sequence). V was cut by 3 bases and J by 6 bases, with 15 bases left in between. The CDR3 spells CSASLGRDTEQYF. CDR3 bases: TGCAGTGCTAGTCTCGGGCGGGACACCGAGCAGTACTTC.

The V gene is TRBV12-3 or TRBV12-4, the J gene TRBJ2-1; D perhaps matches TRBD2 (6 bases). Trimming removed 6 bases at V and 8 bases at J, with 17 bases between. This CDR3 spans 14 amino acids. The CDR3 nucleotides read TGTGCCAGCAGCCCAACTAGCACCGGTCATGAGCAGTTCTTC. It translates to CASSPTSTGHEQFF.

The V gene is TRBV6-1, the J gene TRBJ1-6; weak D call: TRBD1 (5 bases). In germline, CDR1 is MNHNS, CDR2 SASEGT. CDR3 length: 16 residues. V lost 6 bases to trimming and J lost 9 bases, with 21 bases between them. Written as DNA, the CDR3 is TGTGCCAGCAGCCCCTTCCAGGGCCCCCTTCGTTCACCCCTCCACTTT. It specifies CASSPFQGPLRSPLHF.

The gene calls are TRBV7-2 and TRBJ2-5; D is perhaps TRBD1 (6 bases). The CDR3 consists of 13 residues. The germline CDR1 and CDR2 sequences are SGHTA and FQGNSA. The V and J ends lost 5 bases and 5 bases respectively, with 12 bases between them. CDR3 in amino acids: CASSADRTETQYF. The CDR3 DNA reads as TGTGCCAGCAGCGCCGACAGGACGGAGACCCAGTACTTC.

This sequence joins TRBV30 and TRBJ1-1; 8 nucleotides line up with TRBD1. CDR1 and CDR2 (germline): GTSNPN, SVGIG (reference sequence). The CDR3 has 12 amino acids. J was trimmed by 5 bases and V by 5 bases; bases with no gene match: 4. This chain's CDR3 is CAWGTGRTEAFF. The DNA of the CDR3 is TGTGCCTGGGGGACAGGTAGGACTGAAGCTTTCTTT.

CDR3: CASSWTGTGGPEQYF. The CDR3 region has the DNA TGTGCCAGCAGCTGGACCGGGACAGGGGGCCCCGAGCAGTACTTC. The chain couples TRBV7-2 to TRBJ2-7; TRBD1 matches at 12 bases. The CDR3 is made up of 15 amino acids. V dropped 4 bases and J dropped 6; count of bases not matched to a gene: 7. Per germline, CDR1 SGHTA and CDR2 FQGNSA.

Only one count was recorded for this clonotype. V usage is TRBV7-9 and J usage is TRBJ1-6, with 8 nucleotides matching TRBD1. CDR3 length: 15 amino acids. CDR1 and CDR2 (germline): SEHNR, FQNEAQ (reference sequence). With V trimmed by 2 bases and J by 6 bases, 3 bases remained unmatched. Here the CDR3 reads CASSLSGGGNSPLHF. The CDR3 bases are TGTGCCAGCAGCTTATCAGGGGGCGGTAATTCACCCCTCCACTTT.

The genes are TRBV20-1 and TRBJ2-1, with 12 nucleotides matching TRBD2. Germline V gene sequence: CDR1 DFQATT, CDR2 SNEGSKA (reference sequence). The CDR3 length is 15 residues. Losses at the gene ends were 5 bases for V and 7 bases for J; bases not matched to a gene: 9. The CDR3 DNA follows: TGCAGTGCTCCTAGCGGGAGGGCCGGAGGGAATGAGCAGTTCTTC. It yields the protein CSAPSGRAGGNEQFF.

This chain links TRBV4-3 with TRBJ1-4; D perhaps matches TRBD1 (6 bases). The V and J ends lost 1 base and 7 bases respectively, with 19 bases between them. Looked up from germline, CDR1 is LGHNA and CDR2 is YSLEER. The CDR3 runs to 17 residues. The CDR3 loop reads CASSQVGRGGRGEKLFF. The CDR3 coding sequence is TGCGCCAGCAGCCAAGTGGGTAGGGGGGGGCGCGGTGAAAAACTGTTTTTT.

This clonotype was detected only once. The rearrangement links TRBV10-3 to TRBJ1-5; possibly TRBD1 for D (6 bases). The germline CDR1 and CDR2 sequences are ENHRY and SYGVKD. V was trimmed by 6 bases and J by 3 bases, leaving 9 bases between them. The CDR3 extends over 13 amino acids. The CDR3 sequence: CAISRDNNQPQHF. The CDR3 bases are TGTGCCATCAGCCGGGACAACAATCAGCCCCAGCATTTT.

The J gene is TRBJ1-2, the V gene TRBV28; no reliable D call. This CDR3 contains 12 residues. V lost 2 bases, J lost 7 bases, and 8 bases lay in between. The V gene's germline CDR1 is MDHEN and CDR2 SYDVKM. The CDR3 protein is CASSLKGPGYTF. CDR3 coding DNA: TGTGCCAGCAGTTTAAAGGGCCCTGGCTACACCTTC.

On this clonotype: The junction does not match germline at one end; this may be a read error. The chain employs TRBV6-5 and TRBJ2-2; 9 bases fit TRBD2. The germline gives CDR1 MNHEY, CDR2 SVGAGI. This CDR3 comprises 15 residues. The CDR3 is CASSYAGGRAGGLFF. CDR3 in DNA: TGTGCCAGCAGTTACGCTGGCGGGAGGGCCGGGGGGCTGTTTTTT.

CDR3 in DNA: TGTGCCAGCAGCACTCGGGTCCCCGGGGAGCTGTTTTTT. Translation: CASSTRVPGELFF. The V call is TRBV7-2, the J call TRBJ2-2; D gene uncertain. Germline V lookup: CDR1 SGHTA, CDR2 FQGNSA. This CDR3 is built from 13 residues. V lost 5 bases, J lost 6 bases, and 10 bases lay in between.

This rearrangement joins TRBV20-1 to TRBJ1-2; TRBD1 matches at 9 bases. The CDR3 has 16 amino acids. CDR1 and CDR2 (germline): DFQATT, SNEGSKA (reference sequence). V shed 3 bases, J shed 6 bases, and the junction held 14 bases outside the gene matches. The chain's CDR3 is CSARSGTGKFGDGYTF. DNA of the CDR3: TGCAGTGCTAGGTCCGGGACAGGGAAATTTGGGGATGGCTACACCTTC.

The chain joins TRBV10-3 to TRBJ1-2; D not certain. Germline V gene sequence: CDR1 ENHRY, CDR2 SYGVKD. The CDR3 covers 14 residues. The V and J ends lost 0 bases and 4 bases respectively, with 9 bases between them. The DNA for the CDR3 is TGTGCCATCAGTGAGTCTACATCGGGCTATGGCTACACCTTC. As protein: CAISESTSGYGYTF.

J is TRBJ1-1 and V is TRBV4-3; the D is unclear. The germline CDR1 and CDR2 sequences are LGHNA and YSLEER. Trimming took 0 bases from V and 2 from J, leaving 7 bases between them. The CDR3 covers 14 residues. The CDR3 nucleotides read TGCGCCAGCAGCCAAGATACGGTAAACACTGAAGCTTTCTTT. As protein: CASSQDTVNTEAFF.

The J gene is TRBJ1-5, the V gene TRBV20-1; D is undetermined. CDR1 is DFQATT, CDR2 SNEGSKA, per germline (reference sequence). Trimming pared 1 base from V and 3 bases from J, leaving 7 bases between. The CDR3 covers 13 residues. The CDR3 DNA follows: TGCAGTGCTAGAGTAATAGTCAATCAGCCCCAGCATTTT. Translation gives CSARVIVNQPQHF.

The chain employs TRBV20-1 and TRBJ1-2, with 9 positions matching TRBD1. The V segment lost 3 bases and the J segment 8 bases; nucleotides outside the gene matches: 10. The germline CDR1 and CDR2 sequences are DFQATT and SNEGSKA (reference sequence). The CDR3 runs 14 residues. The CDR3 DNA is TGCAGTGCTAGTACGGGACAGGGAATCGGCGGCTACACCTTC. Translation gives CSASTGQGIGGYTF.

V is TRBV18 and J is TRBJ1-1; D is uncertain. The germline V gene has CDR1 KGHSH and CDR2 LQKENI. CDR3 length: 12 residues. Deletions cut 2 bases from V and 7 bases from J, with 8 bases between. The CDR3 here is CASSPMGIEAFF. Written as DNA, the CDR3 is TGTGCCAGCTCACCAATGGGGATTGAAGCTTTCTTT.

This chain links TRBV7-8 with TRBJ1-2, with a tentative D call TRBD1 (5 bases). This CDR3 contains 15 residues. Trimming pared 2 bases from V and 2 bases from J, leaving 12 bases between. Looked up from germline, CDR1 is SGHVS and CDR2 is FQNEAQ. The chain's CDR3 is CASSLSTGHNYGYTF. CDR3 in DNA: TGTGCCAGCAGCTTATCGACTGGACACAACTATGGCTACACCTTC.

The rearrangement links TRBV15 to TRBJ2-3; 11 nucleotides agree with TRBD1. This CDR3 region has 15 residues. The germline CDR1 and CDR2 sequences are LNHNV and YYDKDF (reference sequence). V lost 1 base, J lost 4 bases, and 1 base stayed unmatched. The CDR3, as DNA: TGTGCCACCAGCAGAGGGACAGGGGGCCCAGATACGCAGTATTTT. Amino acids: CATSRGTGGPDTQYF. Full variable domain (outside the CDR3, taken from reference TRBV15 and TRBJ2-3): DAMVIQNPRYQVTQFGKPVTLSCSQTLNHNVMYWYQQKSSQAPKLLFHYYDKDFNNEADTPDNFQSRRPNTSFCFLDIRSPGLGDTAMYLCATSRGTGGPDTQYFGPGTRLTVL.

V is TRBV6-5 and J is TRBJ2-7; D is ambiguous. Trimming took off 0 bases at V and 6 bases at J, with 27 bases between the two ends. This CDR3 has 19 residues. Germline V gene data show CDR1 as MNHEY and CDR2 as SVGAGI. CDR3 protein: CASSYSSTSFGRSPTEQYF. The CDR3 DNA follows: TGTGCCAGCAGTTACTCTTCGACGTCCTTTGGAAGATCCCCTACCGAGCAGTACTTC.

V is TRBV6-1 and J is TRBJ1-5; D gene ambiguous. Deletions cut 2 bases from V and 3 bases from J, with 5 bases between. The CDR3 length is 13 residues. The V gene's germline CDR1 is MNHNS and CDR2 SASEGT. The CDR3 loop reads CASSERYNQPQHF. CDR3 nucleotides: TGTGCCAGCAGTGAACGGTACAATCAGCCCCAGCATTTT.